This T cell receptor beta chain was profiled in a study of CD8+ T cells in alopecia areata. Study summary: Among treated patients, oral tofacitinib was administered at 5 to 10 mg twice daily. The study, taken as a whole, reports: Scalp samples also yield sequences of resident alphabeta T cells from normal skin.

Investigators isolated RNA and reverse transcribed it into cDNA to act as the sequencing template. Assay: immunoSEQ multiplex PCR; the TCRdb copy retains only in-frame clones and omits some. The data show 200,000 to 250,000 clones, with less than 80% seen just once and approximately 1.2% held by the top ten. Lesional scalp tissue (obtained by punch biopsy) and peripheral blood were collected from alopecia areata patients. The germline gives CDR1 LGHNA, CDR2 YNFKEQ. Trimming cost V 3 bases and J 4 bases, with 12 bases left between them. The CDR3 covers 14 residues. Remarks on this clone: Its cognate antigen is unknown.

The rearrangement joins TRBV4-2 to TRBJ1-2, with unresolved D. This sequence originates from a human donor with alopecia areata. The material was CD4+ T cells sorted from blood, obtained at week 0. The CDR3 DNA sequence: TGTGCCAGCAGCCAGACGACCGTATTCTATGGCTACACCTTC. The encoded protein is CASSQTTVFYGYTF.